This T cell receptor (beta chain) was documented in a study of blood T cells in healthy people across ages. V gave up 5 bases and J gave up 2 bases; unmatched junction bases: 10. The CDR3 has 16 residues. Per the germline V gene, CDR1 is SEHNR and CDR2 is FQNEAQ (reference sequence). This clonotype was observed a handful of times. Donation came from healthy Caucasian individuals in Russia who were aged roughly 6 to 100. For the second PCR, which ran for 7 to 11 cycles, a sample-barcoded 5' primer and a J-beta primer mix were used. One entry per CDR3 protein results from TCRdb running MiXCR on the 5' RACE reads. The sample has about 1 million distinct CDR3 sequences, under 55% seen once; the top ten hold under 20%.

V usage is TRBV7-9 and J usage is TRBJ2-7; 9 bases align to TRBD1. Sequencing used blood. The TCR comes from a woman aged 55-69 years in good health. CDR3 amino acids: CASSGRTGASTYEQYF. The CDR3 nucleotides read TGTGCCAGCAGCGGGCGGACAGGGGCTTCCACCTACGAGCAGTACTTC.